The clone carrying this T cell receptor beta chain was detected many times. The germline gives CDR1 SGHTA, CDR2 FQGTGA. Germline trimming cut 5 bases from V and 5 bases from J; bases unmatched to any gene: 1. This CDR3 has 13 residues. The sample belongs to a study of kidney transplant recipient with SARS-CoV-2 infection. TCRdb ran MiXCR on the reads and lists one entry per CDR3 protein. This table has about 240,000 distinct CDR3 sequences, around 28% appearing once. The specimen was a blood sample, collected at baseline and around day 120 from a kidney transplant recipient. The chain employs TRBV7-3 and TRBJ2-5; 11 positions match TRBD1. This TCR was sampled from a male patient aged 25-45 years who had COVID-19 and was a kidney transplant recipient. T cells may partly derive from the graft donor. Written as DNA, the CDR3 is TGTGCCAGCAGCCGGGACAGGGGGGAGACCCAGTACTTC. Protein product: CASSRDRGETQYF.